This T cell receptor beta chain was recovered during a study of Graves' ophthalmopathy and Graves' hyperthyroidism. Study results and limitations: Ophthalmopathy progression cases were predicted by the model with 60% to 71% sensitivity and roughly 72% specificity.

This clonotype came up many times. What it binds is unknown. RNA transcripts yielded amplified TCR beta CDR3 regions. First-round RT-PCR employed HTBI primers, with a second-round multiplex PCR after it. Each CDR3 protein is one row after TCRdb ran MiXCR on the multiplex PCR reads. The sample lists 350,000 to 450,000 distinct CDR3 sequences; roughly 18% were seen once. Disease in donors with ophthalmopathy had moderate-to-severe activity, CAS ≥3, NOSPECS ≥4 and under 3 months' duration. The authors diagnosed from clinical symptoms, serum thyroxine, TRAb, thyroid ultrasound and orbital computed tomography. Trimming cost V 0 bases and J 1 base, with 13 bases left between them. This CDR3 contains 16 residues. CDR1 is DFQATT, CDR2 SNEGSKA, per germline (reference sequence).

This rearrangement joins TRBV20-1 to TRBJ1-5, with TRBD1 as a possible D gene (5 bases). Sequenced input: peripheral blood. This receptor was identified in a woman aged 18-29 years with Graves' ophthalmopathy. CDR3 DNA: TGCAGTGCTAGAGATGCCCCGGGACTCAGCAATCAGCCCCAGCATTTT. Amino acids: CSARDAPGLSNQPQHF.